Listed below are T cell receptor beta chains from one sample, sequenced in a study of shared clonotypes between healthy human individuals. Produced via immunoSEQ multiplex PCR; TCRdb's table is partial and in-frame only. This table holds roughly 2.4 million clones, around 95% found once. Source material: naive CD4+ T cells sorted from blood. Receptors were obtained from a man younger than 35 in good health. CDR3s include the opening cysteine and the closing phenylalanine or tryptophan. D genes are given only for firm matches. Clone size is shown for a subset of rows, as once, few, many or a class of expanded clone.

V	D	size	J	CDR3	DNA
TRBV10-1	NA	few	TRBJ2-7	CASSEGYEQYF	TGCGCCAGCAGTGAGGGGTACGAGCAGTACTTC
TRBV7-2	TRBD1	once	TRBJ2-7	CASSLARQGAHEQYF	TGTGCCAGCAGCTTAGCCCGACAGGGGGCCCACGAGCAGTACTTC
TRBV5-1	TRBD1	NA	TRBJ1-1	CASSLLRTGGTEAFF	TGCGCCAGCAGCTTGCTTCGGACAGGGGGCACTGAAGCTTTCTTT
TRBV14	NA	NA	TRBJ1-6	CASSQGTGLHNSPLHF	TGTGCCAGCAGCCAGGGGACCGGACTCCACAATTCACCCCTCCACTTT
TRBV6-5	TRBD1	NA	TRBJ1-1	CASSYTGQGGTEAFF	TGTGCCAGCAGTTACACCGGACAGGGGGGAACTGAAGCTTTCTTT
TRBV4-3	TRBD2	NA	TRBJ2-4	CASSQAVAGGFSSKNIQYF	TGCGCCAGCAGCCAAGCGGTAGCGGGAGGGTTCAGCTCCAAAAACATTCAGTACTTC
TRBV6-6	TRBD1	NA	TRBJ1-6	CASSYRDRVGSPLHF	TGTGCCAGCAGTTACCGGGACAGGGTCGGTTCACCCCTCCACTTT
TRBV10-3	TRBD2	NA	TRBJ2-2	CAALAGGPQSGELFF	TGTGCCGCCCTAGCGGGAGGGCCTCAGAGCGGGGAGCTGTTTTTT
TRBV7-8	NA	NA	TRBJ2-7	CASTEIGVLGSYEQYF	TGTGCCAGCACCGAAATTGGGGTACTGGGGTCCTACGAGCAGTACTTC
TRBV5-1	TRBD2	NA	TRBJ2-5	CASSPRGETQETQYF	TGCGCCAGCAGCCCCCGGGGGGAAACCCAAGAGACCCAGTACTTC
TRBV6-4	NA	NA	TRBJ1-2	CASSDSLGLGYTF	TGTGCCAGCAGTGACTCTTTGGGGCTTGGCTACACCTTC
TRBV4-1	NA	NA	TRBJ1-2	CASSQVYPRIYGYTF	TGCGCCAGCAGCCAAGTCTATCCCAGGATCTATGGCTACACCTTC
TRBV5-6	TRBD2	NA	TRBJ2-1	CASSLGLAGVEQFF	TGTGCCAGCAGCTTGGGGCTAGCGGGAGTAGAGCAGTTCTTC
TRBV5-1	NA	NA	TRBJ1-3	CASSLEGGSSGNTIYF	TGCGCCAGCAGCTTGGAAGGCGGAAGCTCTGGAAACACCATATATTTT
TRBV6-5	NA	NA	TRBJ1-1	CASSPTGHTEAFF	TGTGCCAGCAGTCCGACAGGTCACACTGAAGCTTTCTTT
TRBV30	NA	NA	TRBJ2-7	CAWNRGKTGTSYEQYF	TGTGCCTGGAATCGGGGGAAGACAGGGACCTCCTACGAGCAGTACTTC
TRBV10-3	TRBD2	NA	TRBJ2-7	CAISGTSGSYEQYF	TGTGCCATCAGTGGGACTAGCGGGTCCTACGAGCAGTACTTC
TRBV13	TRBD1	NA	TRBJ1-3	CASSLTGDSGNTIYF	TGTGCCAGCAGCTTAACAGGGGACTCTGGAAACACCATATATTTT
TRBV9	NA	NA	TRBJ2-5	CASSVDPYQETQYF	TGTGCCAGCAGCGTAGATCCGTACCAAGAGACCCAGTACTTC
TRBV6-1	NA	NA	TRBJ2-7	CASSVVAYEQYF	TGTGCCAGCAGTGTGGTAGCCTACGAGCAGTACTTC
TRBV5-4	NA	once	TRBJ1-3	CASSSNIENTIYF	TGTGCCAGCAGCTCAAACATTGAAAACACCATATATTTT
TRBV28	NA	NA	TRBJ2-1	CASRGPGGRGNEQFF	TGTGCCAGCAGGGGACCGGGGGGCAGGGGCAATGAGCAGTTCTTC
TRBV10-1	NA	NA	TRBJ2-3	CASSESGSGRTDTQYF	TGCGCCAGCAGTGAGTCAGGGTCGGGTCGGACAGATACGCAGTATTTT
TRBV18	NA	NA	TRBJ2-5	CASSPRGVIQETQYF	TGTGCCAGCTCACCACGGGGAGTAATCCAAGAGACCCAGTACTTC
TRBV29-1	NA	NA	TRBJ2-1	CSVEVSDVSSYNEQFF	TGCAGCGTTGAAGTGTCGGATGTTAGCTCCTACAATGAGCAGTTCTTC
TRBV7-2	NA	NA	TRBJ1-6	CASSLVAGGPYNSPLHF	TGTGCCAGCAGCTTAGTAGCGGGGGGTCCCTATAATTCACCCCTCCACTTT
TRBV4-1	NA	NA	TRBJ2-1	CASSPRQKNEQFF	TGCGCCAGCAGCCCAAGACAAAAGAATGAGCAGTTCTTC
TRBV6-5	NA	NA	TRBJ1-2	CASKQGSNYGYTF	TGTGCCAGCAAACAGGGTTCGAACTATGGCTACACCTTC
TRBV10-3	TRBD1	NA	TRBJ1-2	CAISPTSAGGSEGGYTF	TGTGCCATCAGCCCAACCTCCGCAGGGGGCTCCGAAGGGGGCTACACCTTC
TRBV30	NA	NA	TRBJ2-4	CACTTVAKNIQYF	TGTGCCTGTACGACAGTAGCCAAAAACATTCAGTACTTC
TRBV29-1	TRBD1	NA	TRBJ2-3	CSVAGDRGLTDTQYF	TGCAGCGTTGCAGGGGACAGGGGGCTCACAGATACGCAGTATTTT
TRBV5-1	NA	NA	TRBJ2-7	CASSPQTGSYEQYF	TGCGCCAGCAGCCCCCAAACAGGGTCCTACGAGCAGTACTTC
TRBV9	NA	NA	TRBJ2-3	CASSVGGEPDTQYF	TGTGCCAGCAGCGTAGGCGGGGAGCCAGATACGCAGTATTTT
TRBV6-1	TRBD2	NA	TRBJ2-3	CASSESGTSGRASTDTQYF	TGTGCCAGCAGTGAATCCGGGACTAGCGGTCGTGCTAGCACAGATACGCAGTATTTT
TRBV5-1	NA	once	TRBJ2-2	CASTPGGGNTGELFF	TGCGCCAGCACTCCCGGGGGTGGGAACACCGGGGAGCTGTTTTTT
TRBV7-2	NA	NA	TRBJ1-5	CASTPRGVSNQPQHF	TGTGCCAGCACCCCGAGAGGGGTTAGCAATCAGCCCCAGCATTTT
TRBV6-6	NA	once	TRBJ2-1	CASNGVRYNEQFF	TGTGCCAGCAATGGGGTACGATACAATGAGCAGTTCTTC
TRBV7-9	TRBD2	NA	TRBJ2-3	CASSQIAGGTDTQYF	TGTGCCAGCAGCCAAATAGCGGGGGGTACAGATACGCAGTATTTT
TRBV7-9	NA	NA	TRBJ2-3	CASSLGLGGADTQYF	TGTGCCAGCAGCTTAGGTCTGGGCGGCGCAGATACGCAGTATTTT
TRBV7-9	TRBD2	NA	TRBJ2-5	CASSFVRGGQETQYF	TGTGCCAGCAGCTTTGTACGGGGGGGCCAAGAGACCCAGTACTTC
TRBV5-4	NA	NA	TRBJ2-2	CASSLSAGTNTGELFF	TGTGCCAGCAGCTTGTCGGCAGGGACGAACACCGGGGAGCTGTTTTTT
TRBV2	NA	NA	TRBJ2-1	CASTPLRPQGSNEQFF	TGTGCCAGCACTCCCTTACGGCCCCAGGGATCCAATGAGCAGTTCTTC
TRBV20-1	NA	NA	TRBJ2-7	CSALIYGEQYF	TGCAGTGCCCTAATCTATGGGGAGCAGTACTTC
TRBV7-8	TRBD2	once	TRBJ2-2	CASSLDQRGANTGELFF	TGTGCCAGCAGCTTAGACCAGCGGGGGGCTAACACCGGGGAGCTGTTTTTT
TRBV5-1	NA	once	TRBJ1-2	CASSRTDANYGYTF	TGCGCCAGCAGCCGGACAGACGCTAACTATGGCTACACCTTC
TRBV18	NA	NA	TRBJ2-7	CASSPEGYEQYF	TGTGCCAGCTCCCCGGAGGGCTACGAGCAGTACTTC
TRBV6-5	NA	NA	TRBJ2-7	CASSYRRPGPYEQYF	TGTGCCAGCAGTTACCGTCGTCCAGGGCCCTACGAGCAGTACTTC
TRBV5-4	TRBD1	NA	TRBJ2-7	CASSAKTGTYEQYF	TGTGCCAGCAGCGCAAAGACAGGGACCTACGAGCAGTACTTC
TRBV30	TRBD2	NA	TRBJ2-1	CAWSGYSGSSYNEQLF	TGTGCCTGGAGCGGATATAGCGGGAGCTCCTACAATGAGCAGCTCTTC
TRBV7-2	NA	NA	TRBJ1-4	CASSSRTGGEKLFF	TGTGCCAGCAGCTCTCGGACGGGGGGAGAAAAACTGTTTTTT
TRBV11-2	TRBD1	NA	TRBJ2-7	CASSSQDRALHEQYF	TGTGCCAGCAGCTCCCAAGACAGGGCTCTTCACGAGCAGTACTTC
TRBV5-6	NA	NA	TRBJ2-1	CASSLGRGRNEQFF	TGTGCCAGCAGCTTGGGCCGGGGGAGGAATGAGCAGTTCTTC
TRBV29-1	NA	NA	TRBJ1-5	CSVAGQANQPQHF	TGCAGCGTTGCGGGTCAGGCCAATCAGCCCCAGCATTTT